This T cell receptor (beta chain) comes out of a study of naive and memory T cell subsets. Findings and caveats of the study: Findings for naive and memory subsets could not be checked against ground truth. Over 85% of naive TCR sequences appeared only once, unlike memory subsets. Naive repertoires, especially CD8, held a few larger clonotypes, possibly memory cells re-expressing CD45RA.

The V and J ends lost 5 bases and 4 bases, in that order; junction bases with no gene match: 5. CDR3 length: 14 amino acids. The V gene's germline CDR1 is MNHEY and CDR2 SVGEGT. This clonotype appeared a few times. The antigen is not known. Both TRBC1 and TRBC2 were covered by a beta constant-region primer of two equimolar oligonucleotides. The ligated cDNA underwent four PCR rounds using SP2 and nested alpha and beta constant-region primers. In TCRdb, the UMI-ligation and nested PCR reads were re-called with MiXCR into one record per CDR3 protein. The sample records 150,000 or so distinct CDR3 sequences, over 20% being singletons.

The receptor's source is a human donor in good health. Sequencing was performed on naive CD4+ T cells from blood. The chain is built from TRBV6-2 or TRBV6-3 and TRBJ2-4, with TRBD1 matching 7 bases. The CDR3 DNA sequence: TGTGCCAGCAGTCAGACAGGGAAGAAAAACATTCAGTACTTC. Protein product: CASSQTGKKNIQYF.